The 20 T cell receptor beta chains listed next were all sequenced from one sample in a study of CD8+ T cells in alopecia areata listed by TCRdb under 2018. Libraries were prepared through the immunoSEQ multiplex PCR assay. For TCR sequencing, RNA was extracted from every sample and reverse transcribed into cDNA to serve as template. Held by TCRdb, this immuneACCESS table contains in-frame sequences only and omits some clones. Under half of the omission traces to an unresolved V gene where checked; the cause of the rest is unknown. The sample table lists 34,000 or so clones, 55% of them with a count of one. The ten largest account for almost 40% of the sample. Sequencing used NKG2D-high CD8+ T cells sorted from blood. The label giving this sample's cell subset or site can be read as: sorted CD8+ NKG2D-high blood T cells. The receptors shown here come from a human donor with alopecia areata.

A few counts support this clone. The chain joins TRBV28 to TRBJ2-5; no reliable D call. The length of the CDR3 is 14 residues. Trimming shortened V by 6 bases and J by 5 bases, and 16 bases separated the two germline ends. Germline assignment: CDR1 MDHEN and CDR2 SYDVKM. The CDR3 DNA sequence: TGTGCCAGCAGCCCTCTCCAGGCCGGGGAGACCCAGTACTTC. Its translation is CASSPLQAGETQYF.

The J gene is TRBJ1-2, the V gene TRBV9; D is undetermined. The CDR3 is 13 residues long. Germline loops: CDR1 SGDLS, CDR2 YYNGEE. Trimming cost V 4 bases and J 0 bases, with 7 bases left between them. The CDR3 loop reads CASSPSANYGYTF. The CDR3, as DNA: TGTGCCAGCAGCCCTTCAGCTAACTATGGCTACACCTTC.

In this sample, this clone turned up many times. The chain couples TRBV28 to TRBJ2-5; D unclear. CDR1 is MDHEN and CDR2 is SYDVKM in the germline V gene. The CDR3 is made up of 14 amino acids. Trimming pared 4 bases from V and 5 bases from J, leaving 14 bases between. The CDR3 region is CASSSPLATETQYF. DNA for the CDR3: TGTGCCAGCAGTTCCCCTTTAGCCACGGAGACCCAGTACTTC.

This chain uses TRBV9 with TRBJ1-6; D is ambiguous. The CDR3 has 16 residues. Germline V gene lookup returns CDR1 SGDLS and CDR2 YYNGEE. V lost 0 bases to trimming and J lost 4 bases, with 11 bases between them. The chain's CDR3 is CASSVGGSVYNSPLHF. Here the CDR3 DNA reads TGTGCCAGCAGCGTAGGGGGATCGGTTTATAATTCACCCCTCCACTTT.

This clone came up a few times. The chain links TRBV9 to TRBJ2-1, with TRBD2 as a possible D gene (5 bases). Germline values: CDR1 SGDLS, CDR2 YYNGEE. Trimming removed 4 bases from V and 12 bases from J, with 17 bases in between. The CDR3 totals 13 residues. In DNA form, the CDR3 reads TGTGCCAGCAGCAAGAGCGGTCCCCCTCCGCAGTTCTTC. As protein: CASSKSGPPPQFF.

The V call is TRBV27, the J call TRBJ2-3; no clear D gene. Germline assignment: CDR1 MNHEY and CDR2 SMNVEV (reference sequence). The CDR3 runs 15 residues. Trimming removed 2 bases at V and 2 bases at J, with 11 bases between. The CDR3 protein is CASSLGTGNTDTQYF. The CDR3 nucleotides read TGTGCCAGCAGTTTAGGTACCGGAAACACAGATACGCAGTATTTT.

The chain is built from TRBV13 and TRBJ2-5; D is perhaps TRBD1 (5 bases). The CDR3 extends over 13 amino acids. Germline V gives CDR1 PRHDT, CDR2 FYEKMQ (reference sequence). With 4 bases removed from V and 3 bases from J, the gap between germline ends came to 9 bases. The DNA for the CDR3 is TGTGCCAGCAGCTCCTCGACAGAAGAGACCCAGTACTTC. This codes for CASSSSTEETQYF.

The chain recombines TRBV7-9 with TRBJ1-4; no definite D call. Germline values: CDR1 SEHNR, CDR2 FQNEAQ (reference sequence). The V end was cut by 1 base, the J end by 7 bases, with 7 bases between. The CDR3 spans 13 residues. The chain's CDR3 is CASSLEWGEKLFF. CDR3 sequence (DNA): TGTGCCAGCAGCTTAGAGTGGGGTGAAAAACTGTTTTTT. Based on the CDR3 plus reference TRBV7-9 and TRBJ1-4, the full variable domain is DTGVSQNPRHKITKRGQNVTFRCDPISEHNRLYWYRQTLGQGPEFLTYFQNEAQLEKSRLLSDRFSAERPKGSFSTLEIQRTEQGDSAMYLCASSLEWGEKLFFGSGTQLSVL.

The chain employs TRBV13 and TRBJ2-5; TRBD2 matches 13 bases. The CDR3 totals 16 residues. CDR1 and CDR2 from the germline V gene are PRHDT and FYEKMQ (reference sequence). The V and J ends lost 3 bases and 5 bases, in that order; junction bases with no gene match: 6. CDR3 bases: TGTGCCAGCAGCTTCTCCGGGACTAGCGGGGCGGAGACCCAGTACTTC. Translating gives CASSFSGTSGAETQYF.

This chain links TRBV7-3 with TRBJ2-6; maybe TRBD2 (5 bases). There are 15 residues in the CDR3. Germline CDR1 is SGHTA and CDR2 is FQGTGA. Trimming took off 5 bases at V and 3 bases at J, with 11 bases between the two ends. The CDR3 protein is CASSQSGVGANVLTF. Written as DNA, the CDR3 is TGTGCCAGCAGCCAGTCCGGGGTTGGGGCCAACGTCCTGACTTTC.

This clone was detected once. V gene TRBV5-6 combines with J gene TRBJ2-1; D unresolved. There are 12 residues in the CDR3. Trimming removed 0 bases from V and 5 bases from J, with 3 bases in between. CDR1 SGHDT and CDR2 YYEEEE come from the germline V gene. This chain's CDR3 is CASSLGDNEQFF. In DNA, the CDR3 is TGTGCCAGCAGCTTGGGGGACAATGAGCAGTTCTTC.

CDR3: CASSIVVGDLLRYEQYF. For the CDR3, the DNA is TGTGCCAGTAGTATAGTCGTCGGCGATCTCCTCCGCTACGAGCAGTACTTC. The rearrangement links TRBV19 to TRBJ2-7; D gene unclear. The ends were cut back, 1 base at V and 3 bases at J, with 19 bases in the middle. This CDR3 spans 17 amino acids. Per germline, CDR1 LNHDA and CDR2 SQIVND (reference sequence). Full variable domain (missing parts from reference TRBV19 and TRBJ2-7): DGGITQSPKYLFRKEGQNVTLSCEQNLNHDAMYWYRQDPGQGLRLIYYSQIVNDFQKGDIAEGYSVSREKKESFPLTVTSAQKNPTAFYLCASSIVVGDLLRYEQYFGPGTRLTVT.

The chain is built from TRBV28 and TRBJ2-1; D is tentatively TRBD1 or TRBD2 (6 bases each). The length of the CDR3 is 15 residues. V was shortened by 2 bases and J by 4 bases, with 12 bases between the two germline ends. Germline assignment: CDR1 MDHEN and CDR2 SYDVKM. The CDR3 spells CASSLGRGPYNEQFF. The CDR3 nucleotides are TGTGCCAGCAGTTTAGGACGGGGGCCTTACAATGAGCAGTTCTTC.

J is TRBJ2-7 and V is TRBV7-8, with D perhaps being TRBD1 or TRBD2 (5 bases each). Germline V CDR1 and CDR2: SGHVS, FQNEAQ. V was shortened by 5 bases and J by 0 bases, with 17 bases between the two germline ends. The CDR3 totals 16 residues. CDR3 in amino acids: CASSPPRGESSYEQYF. For the CDR3, the DNA is TGTGCCAGCAGCCCACCGCGAGGGGAGAGCTCCTACGAGCAGTACTTC.

V is TRBV7-2 and J is TRBJ2-5; no clear D. The CDR3 has 15 residues. Trimming cost V 5 bases and J 3 bases, with 16 bases left between them. In germline, CDR1 is SGHTA, CDR2 FQGNSA. The CDR3 bases are TGTGCCAGCAGCCTCGGCTGGACCCACAAAGAGACCCAGTACTTC. Translation gives CASSLGWTHKETQYF.

As concerns this clone: The junction and the germline gene differ at one end; a read error may be behind it. This chain uses TRBV6-5 with TRBJ2-7; D possibly corresponds to TRBD2 (5 bases). Germline-derived CDR1 and CDR2 are MNHEY and SVGAGI. This CDR3 is built from 12 residues. In nucleotides, the CDR3 is TGTGCCATCAGTGATTCCGGCGGGGAGCAGTACTTC. This gives the protein CAISDSGGEQYF.

The chain has TRBV7-2 and TRBJ2-3; 10 nucleotides align to TRBD1. The CDR3 extends over 16 amino acids. The trim removed 1 base at V and 6 bases at J, leaving 7 bases unmatched. Germline values: CDR1 SGHTA, CDR2 FQGNSA. CDR3 DNA sequence: TGTGCCAGCAGCTTAGGGACAGGGGGATCTCCGGATACGCAGTATTTT. Translation gives CASSLGTGGSPDTQYF.

This clone has only a few counts. The J gene is TRBJ2-3, the V gene TRBV29-1; TRBD2 is a possible D gene (5 bases). Trimming stripped 1 base from V and 2 bases from J, with 22 bases between. From germline, CDR1 is SQVTM and CDR2 ANQGSEA. The CDR3 has 18 amino acids. The CDR3 loop reads CSVEVLRDLNPSTDTQYF. CDR3 nucleotides: TGCAGCGTTGAAGTACTCCGGGATCTCAACCCATCCACAGATACGCAGTATTTT.

This clone has more than one count but fewer than ten. The genes are TRBV6-6 and TRBJ1-5; TRBD1 agrees at 8 bases. V lost 8 bases and J lost 6; bases outside the gene matches: 12. The CDR3 contains 15 residues. Germline lookup yields CDR1 MNHNY and CDR2 SVGAGI (reference sequence). The CDR3 DNA reads as TGTGCCAGCGCTATGACCCAGGGGGCTAGTCAGCCCCAGCATTTT. Translation gives CASAMTQGASQPQHF.

Only a few counts were recorded for this clone. The chain employs TRBV7-2 and TRBJ2-1; 11 bases match TRBD2. Per germline, CDR1 SGHTA and CDR2 FQGNSA. The CDR3 sequence is 16 residues long. The trim removed 6 bases at V and 9 bases at J, leaving 13 bases unmatched. In DNA, the CDR3 is TGTGCCAGCAGTAGTAGCGGGGGGGCCCTCTTAGGTGAGCAGTTCTTC. It encodes CASSSSGGALLGEQFF.